One T cell receptor (beta chain) is described in this entry. Profiling relied on immunoSEQ multiplex PCR, and the TCRdb table lists in-frame clones only, not all of them. The sample records 70,000 to 85,000 clones, approximately 82% being singletons. The data are from a study of blood T cell repertoires in COVID-19. The CDR3 extends over 18 amino acids. Germline CDR1 ENHRY, CDR2 SYGVKD. Trimming cost V 0 bases and J 4 bases; bases outside gene matches: 12. What was sequenced was peripheral blood. V usage is TRBV10-3 and J usage is TRBJ2-5, with TRBD2 identical over 9 bases. The TCR originated in an elderly man with active or convalescent COVID-19. This CDR3 reads CAISESGSGGLNSETQYF. The CDR3 nucleotides read TGTGCCATCAGTGAGTCGGGGAGCGGGGGGCTAAATTCAGAGACCCAGTACTTC.